Following are 15 T cell receptor beta chains from one sample sequenced in a study of T cells in tumors after PD-1 blockade (dated 2019 in TCRdb). Reading the label with the study, this specimen's time point is: before anti-PD-1 therapy. To prepare the library, the immunoSEQ multiplex PCR assay was applied. TCRdb took this table from immuneACCESS and kept in-frame rearrangements with V and J called. Such tables lack part of the clones; where checked against another copy, unresolved V genes explain under half of the gap, and the rest is unexplained. In this sample the table shows 61,000 or so clones, about four fifths of which occur a single time. In total, the top ten clones hold around 15% of the sample. The material sequenced was PBMCs, taken before anti-PD-1 treatment. The receptors were gathered from a human donor with basal cell carcinoma.

V and J are TRBV2 and TRBJ1-5, with 8 nucleotides matching TRBD1. This CDR3 is built from 15 residues. Germline CDR1 and CDR2: SNHLY and FYNNEI. The junction had 3 bases not matched to a gene; V was cut back by 1 base and J by 4 bases. Here the CDR3 DNA reads TGTGCCAGCAGTGAAGGGACAGGGCGAAATCAGCCCCAGCATTTT. Amino acids: CASSEGTGRNQPQHF.

V gene TRBV6-4 combines with J gene TRBJ2-1; TRBD1 aligns across 8 bases. After removal of 2 bases from V and 7 bases from J, the junction contained 7 bases not matched to a gene. The CDR3 is 15 amino acids. CDR1 MRHNA and CDR2 SNTAGT come from the germline V gene. CDR3 in amino acids: CASSDGQGASNEQFF. The CDR3 region has the DNA TGTGCCAGCAGTGACGGGCAGGGGGCGTCGAATGAGCAGTTCTTC.

The V and J genes are TRBV6-1 and TRBJ1-4, with TRBD1 matching 9 bases. CDR1 MNHNS and CDR2 SASEGT come from the germline V gene. This CDR3 contains 16 residues. Unmatched junction bases numbered 9, after V lost 2 bases and J lost 8 bases. The CDR3: CASSEIPGTGKEKLFF. CDR3 in DNA: TGTGCCAGCAGTGAAATACCCGGGACAGGGAAGGAAAAACTGTTTTTT.

V and J are TRBV2 and TRBJ1-5, with D perhaps matching TRBD1 (5 bases). V was cut by 5 bases and J by 2 bases, with 10 bases left in between. Germline V gives CDR1 SNHLY, CDR2 FYNNEI. The CDR3 is 14 amino acids. DNA of the CDR3: TGTGCCAGCAGTCGGGAGGGGCGCAATCAGCCCCAGCATTTT. Encoded protein: CASSREGRNQPQHF.

The V and J genes are TRBV7-6 and TRBJ2-1; the D is unclear. The CDR3 totals 16 residues. Looked up from germline, CDR1 is SGHVS and CDR2 is FNYEAQ. V was clipped by 5 bases and J by 7 bases, with 21 bases between them. The CDR3, as DNA: TGTGCCAGCAGCCATCTTCGGTCAGGCTCGAAAAATGAGCAGTTCTTC. This encodes CASSHLRSGSKNEQFF. Complete variable domain (other parts from reference TRBV7-6 and TRBJ2-1): GAGVSQSPRYKVTKRGQDVALRCDPISGHVSLYWYRQALGQGPEFLTYFNYEAQQDKSGLPNDRFSAERPEGSISTLTIQRTEQRDSAMYRCASSHLRSGSKNEQFFGPGTRLTVL.

This chain links TRBV29-1 with TRBJ2-7; TRBD2 agrees at 10 bases. Germline lookup yields CDR1 SQVTM and CDR2 ANQGSEA. V trimming: 4 bases; J trimming: 2 bases; junction bases outside the gene matches: 8. The CDR3 is 15 amino acids. This chain's CDR3 is CSVASGGAGAYEQYF. CDR3 DNA sequence: TGCAGCGTTGCCAGCGGGGGGGCGGGAGCCTACGAGCAGTACTTC.

The J gene is TRBJ1-2, the V gene TRBV7-2; TRBD1 aligns across 12 bases. The CDR3 totals 16 residues. CDR1 SGHTA and CDR2 FQGNSA come from the germline V gene. Unmatched junction bases numbered 12, after V lost 8 bases and J lost 5 bases. The CDR3 loop reads CASAWDRGRILYGYTF. The CDR3 DNA sequence: TGTGCCAGCGCTTGGGACAGGGGGCGGATTCTATATGGCTACACCTTC.

The chain employs TRBV7-8 and TRBJ2-3; 11 bases are shared with TRBD2. Per the germline V gene, CDR1 is SGHVS and CDR2 is FQNEAQ. J lost 5 bases, V lost 3 bases, and 4 bases had no gene match. The CDR3 runs to 15 residues. The CDR3 protein is CASSFSGGAEDTQYF. The CDR3 nucleotides read TGTGCCAGCAGCTTTAGCGGGGGGGCGGAAGATACGCAGTATTTT.

CDR3 sequence reads: CASSVRVNTEAFF. The CDR3 nucleotides read TGTGCCAGCAGCGTCAGGGTGAACACTGAAGCTTTCTTT. V usage is TRBV7-2 and J usage is TRBJ1-1, with a tentative D call TRBD1 (5 bases). Germline V gene lookup returns CDR1 SGHTA and CDR2 FQGNSA. This CDR3 is 13 amino acids long. Trimming pared 5 bases from V and 0 bases from J, leaving 7 bases between.

CDR3 DNA sequence: TGTGCCAGCAGGAGGGCACTTGGGACTAACTATGGCTACACCTTC. Encoded protein: CASRRALGTNYGYTF. V is TRBV27 and J is TRBJ1-2; D gene unclear. Germline V gene data show CDR1 as MNHEY and CDR2 as SMNVEV (reference sequence). The CDR3 has 15 residues. Between the trimmed V and J ends, which lost 6 bases and 0 bases, there was a span of 14 bases.

The chain employs TRBV28 and TRBJ1-2; weak D call: TRBD1 (5 bases). In germline, CDR1 is MDHEN, CDR2 SYDVKM. V was shortened by 6 bases and J by 3 bases, with 11 bases between the two germline ends. The CDR3 sequence is 13 residues long. The CDR3 DNA reads as TGTGCCAGCAGCTCAGGGCTCTACTATGGCTACACCTTC. Translating it yields CASSSGLYYGYTF.

This clone was recorded at least ten times. The chain carries TRBV2 and TRBJ2-5; 15 positions match TRBD2. Losses at the gene ends were 4 bases for V and 1 base for J; bases not matched to a gene: 4. CDR3 length: 17 residues. Germline V gene sequence: CDR1 SNHLY, CDR2 FYNNEI. Here the CDR3 DNA reads TGTGCCAGCAGTGGAGGACTAGCGGGGGGGCCCCAAGAGACCCAGTACTTC. Its translation is CASSGGLAGGPQETQYF.

This clone was detected only a few times. V is TRBV14 and J is TRBJ1-2; no clear D. V shed 1 base and J shed 4 bases, with 13 bases lying between them. Germline V gene lookup returns CDR1 SGHDN and CDR2 FVKESK. This CDR3 has 15 amino acids. CDR3 DNA: TGTGCCAGCAGCCAAGCCGGGTCTCGAAGCTATGGCTACACCTTC. Its protein is CASSQAGSRSYGYTF.

This rearrangement joins TRBV5-1 to TRBJ2-5; 9 bases align to TRBD2. The CDR3 consists of 15 residues. The junction had 4 bases not matched to a gene; V was cut back by 3 bases and J by 1 base. CDR1 and CDR2 from the germline V gene are SGHRS and YFSETQ. The CDR3 region is CASSSLAGFQETQYF. The CDR3 region has the DNA TGCGCCAGCAGCTCCCTAGCGGGGTTCCAAGAGACCCAGTACTTC.

The chain couples TRBV12-3 or TRBV12-4 to TRBJ1-2; a weak D match, TRBD1 (5 bases). V was trimmed by 8 bases and J by 6 bases, leaving 13 bases between them. This CDR3 has 12 amino acids. The CDR3 loop reads CASGPGRDGYTF. The DNA of the CDR3 is TGTGCCAGCGGCCCAGGGAGGGATGGCTACACCTTC.